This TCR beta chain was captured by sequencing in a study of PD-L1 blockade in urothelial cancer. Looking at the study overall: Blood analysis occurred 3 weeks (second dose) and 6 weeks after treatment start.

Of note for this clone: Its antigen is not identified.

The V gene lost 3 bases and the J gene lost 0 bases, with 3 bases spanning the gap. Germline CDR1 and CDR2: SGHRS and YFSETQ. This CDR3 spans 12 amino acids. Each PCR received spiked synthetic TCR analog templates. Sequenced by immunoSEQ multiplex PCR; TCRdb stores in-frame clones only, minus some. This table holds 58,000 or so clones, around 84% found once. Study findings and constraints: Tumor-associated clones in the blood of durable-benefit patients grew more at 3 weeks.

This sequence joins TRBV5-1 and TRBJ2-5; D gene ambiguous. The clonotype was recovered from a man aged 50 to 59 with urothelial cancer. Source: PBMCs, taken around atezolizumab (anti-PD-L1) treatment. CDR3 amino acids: CASSSNQETQYF. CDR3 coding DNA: TGCGCCAGCAGCTCCAACCAAGAGACCCAGTACTTC.